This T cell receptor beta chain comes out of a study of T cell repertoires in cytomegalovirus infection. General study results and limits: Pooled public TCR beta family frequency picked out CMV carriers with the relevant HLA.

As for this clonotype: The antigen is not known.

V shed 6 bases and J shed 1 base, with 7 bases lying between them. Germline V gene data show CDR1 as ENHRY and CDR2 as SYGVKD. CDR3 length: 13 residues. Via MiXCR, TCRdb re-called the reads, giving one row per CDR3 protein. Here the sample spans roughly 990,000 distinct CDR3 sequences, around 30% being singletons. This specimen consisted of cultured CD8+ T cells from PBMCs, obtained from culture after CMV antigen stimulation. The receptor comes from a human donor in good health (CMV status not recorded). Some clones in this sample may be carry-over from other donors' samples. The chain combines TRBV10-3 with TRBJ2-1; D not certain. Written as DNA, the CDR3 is TGTGCCATCAGAAGCGAATCCTACAATGAGCAGTTCTTC. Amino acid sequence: CAIRSESYNEQFF.